This paragraph reports one T cell receptor (beta chain). The target antigen is unknown. Germline CDR1 ENHRY, CDR2 SYGVKD. The CDR3 has 16 amino acids. The V and J ends lost 3 bases and 4 bases, in that order; junction bases with no gene match: 10. The sample belongs to a study of cytomegalovirus exposure and HLA in healthy donors. General observations from the study: Later genetic work tied a missense DCLRE1C variant to beta-chain V and J trimming. Researchers had no immune exposure information except CMV serostatus available. Later on, an analysis tied approximately 17,000 TCR beta sequences to HLA alleles at 0.05 false discovery rate. A later analysis found common viral pathogens apparently linked to several of the most significant clusters.

Use of 60 Vbeta and 13 Jbeta primers characterized the PCR. Assay: immunoSEQ multiplex PCR; the TCRdb copy retains only in-frame clones and omits some. The sample lists 35,000 to 45,000 clones, under 70% occurring once. This chain joins TRBV10-3 and TRBJ2-3; 7 bases match TRBD2. Sequenced input: PBMCs. This sequence was found in a man in his 60s in good health and CMV-seropositive. As DNA, the CDR3 is TGTGCCATCAGTGATTCGGTTGCGGGAGTCCCAGATACGCAGTATTTT. Protein sequence: CAISDSVAGVPDTQYF.